This T cell receptor beta chain was identified in a study of cytomegalovirus exposure and HLA in healthy donors. About the study: HLA-typed donors were the source of about 85 million unique TCRs, which an early data release held. Notes on the study in general: Reports indicate that TCR beta sequences accurately predicted the HLA-A and HLA-B alleles of most subjects. The authors later found HLA-associated TCR beta chains more clonally expanded than equally common others.

The CDR3 length is 16 residues. Trimming stripped 1 base from V and 0 bases from J, with 10 bases between. Germline V gives CDR1 KGHSH, CDR2 LQKENI. Concerning this clone itself: No antigen is known for it.

Use of 60 Vbeta and 13 Jbeta primers characterized the PCR. Using immunoSEQ multiplex PCR, the repertoire was profiled, and TCRdb retains in-frame clones only, with some absent. The data hold approximately 160,000 clones, with about four fifths observed a single time. This chain joins TRBV18 and TRBJ1-3; possible D gene TRBD1, 6 bases. The sequencing input was PBMCs. The TCR sequence derives from a man younger than 35 in good health and CMV-seronegative. Written as DNA, the CDR3 is TGTGCCAGCTCACCACGACAGGTCGCCTCTGGAAACACCATATATTTT. Encoded protein: CASSPRQVASGNTIYF.